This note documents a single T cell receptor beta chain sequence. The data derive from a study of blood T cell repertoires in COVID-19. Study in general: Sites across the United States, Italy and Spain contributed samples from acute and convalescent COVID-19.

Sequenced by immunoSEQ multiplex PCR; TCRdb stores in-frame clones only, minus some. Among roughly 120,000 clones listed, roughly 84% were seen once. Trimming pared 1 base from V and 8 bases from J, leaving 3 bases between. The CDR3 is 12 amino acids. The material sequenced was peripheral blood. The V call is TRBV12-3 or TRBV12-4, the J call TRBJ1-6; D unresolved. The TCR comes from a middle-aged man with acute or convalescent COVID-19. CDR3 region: CASSLDYSPLHF. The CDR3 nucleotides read TGTGCCAGCAGTTTAGACTATTCACCCCTCCACTTT.